Reported below is one TCR beta chain. The sequence runs out 3 residues before the end of the CDR3; the remainder is reconstructed from the germline J gene. The data are from a study of T cell clonality in common variable immunodeficiency. The data were produced by immunoSEQ multiplex PCR, yet TCRdb's version contains in-frame clones alone and is incomplete. The repertoire has 57,000 or so clones, none seen only once; the ten largest take 1.5% to 2%. Germline V CDR1 and CDR2: SGHAT, FQDESV (reference sequence). The CDR3 consists of 14 residues. V was trimmed by 5 bases and J by 2 bases, leaving 11 bases between them.

Sequencing was done on a sample of peripheral blood mononuclear cells. The clonotype was recovered from a person aged 18 to 69 in good health. The chain combines TRBV11-1 with TRBJ2-3; possibly TRBD1 or TRBD2 for D (5 bases each). The CDR3 region is CASSPEGPTDTQYF. The sequenced CDR3 bases are TGTGCCAGCAGCCCCGAGGGGCCCACAGATACG.